Below, 28 T cell receptor beta chains from the same sample are listed, as sequenced in a study of cytomegalovirus exposure and HLA in healthy donors. Using immunoSEQ multiplex PCR, the repertoire was profiled, and TCRdb retains in-frame clones only, with some absent. The data hold some 170,000 clones, with just under 90% observed a single time. Specimen: PBMCs. These receptor sequences come from a man between 18 and 35 years old in good health and CMV-seropositive.

In this sample, this clone turned up a few times. The chain combines TRBV5-1 with TRBJ1-1, with TRBD1 matching 8 bases. Per germline, CDR1 SGHRS and CDR2 YFSETQ. Trimming at V came to 3 bases and at J to 5 bases, leaving 6 bases not matched to a gene. The CDR3 consists of 14 residues. CDR3 sequence reads: CASSWDRKGTEAFF. The CDR3 DNA sequence: TGCGCCAGCAGCTGGGACAGGAAGGGGACTGAAGCTTTCTTT.

The genes are TRBV5-4 and TRBJ2-1; possibly TRBD2 for D (5 bases). Germline CDR1 is SGHNT and CDR2 is YYREEE (reference sequence). Deletions cut 2 bases from V and 7 bases from J, with 16 bases between. The CDR3 is 15 residues long. CDR3 residues: CASSFRTGDFNEQFF. The CDR3 DNA is TGTGCCAGCAGCTTCCGGACTGGGGATTTTAATGAGCAGTTCTTC.

The chain employs TRBV28 and TRBJ2-7; possibly TRBD2 for D (6 bases). V lost 3 bases and J lost 1, with 16 bases in between. CDR3 length: 16 residues. The germline V gene has CDR1 MDHEN and CDR2 SYDVKM. The CDR3 loop is CASSFTLRELSYEQYF. For the CDR3, the DNA is TGTGCCAGCAGTTTCACTCTACGGGAGCTATCCTACGAGCAGTACTTC.

V is TRBV4-1 and J is TRBJ2-3; 8 nucleotides align to TRBD1. This CDR3 comprises 16 residues. Losses at the gene ends were 2 bases for V and 0 bases for J; bases not matched to a gene: 4. Germline lookup yields CDR1 MGHRA and CDR2 YSYEKL. The CDR3 sequence is CASSQPGQVSTDTQYF. DNA of the CDR3: TGCGCCAGCAGCCAACCGGGACAGGTTAGCACAGATACGCAGTATTTT.

The chain is built from TRBV5-1 and TRBJ1-1; 8 nucleotides match TRBD1. The CDR3 has 15 residues. V gave up 0 bases and J gave up 6 bases; unmatched junction bases: 7. Germline V gene lookup returns CDR1 SGHRS and CDR2 YFSETQ. CDR3 in amino acids: CASSLAIDRGSEAFF. The CDR3, as DNA: TGCGCCAGCAGCTTGGCGATTGACAGGGGTTCTGAAGCTTTCTTT.

This chain links TRBV30 with TRBJ1-1, with D hard to call. Looked up from germline, CDR1 is GTSNPN and CDR2 is SVGIG (reference sequence). Trimming removed 4 bases at V and 0 bases at J, with 15 bases between. This CDR3 spans 15 amino acids. Written as DNA, the CDR3 is TGTGCCTGGACCCTAGGGAGATGGTTGAACACTGAAGCTTTCTTT. Amino acids: CAWTLGRWLNTEAFF.

This chain links TRBV2 with TRBJ1-1; TRBD1 agrees at 7 bases. Germline assignment: CDR1 SNHLY and CDR2 FYNNEI. After removal of 4 bases from V and 7 bases from J, the junction contained 6 bases not matched to a gene. The CDR3 covers 13 residues. The CDR3: CASSGYGTDEAFF. DNA of the CDR3: TGTGCCAGCAGTGGATACGGGACAGATGAAGCTTTCTTT.

The CDR3 sequence: CASSQSQRETDTQYF. CDR3 in DNA: TGTGCCAGCAGCCAATCCCAGCGGGAGACAGATACGCAGTATTTT. V usage is TRBV4-2 and J usage is TRBJ2-3; 8 bases align to TRBD2. The CDR3 contains 15 residues. Germline loops: CDR1 LGHNA, CDR2 YNFKEQ. The trim removed 2 bases at V and 3 bases at J, leaving 4 bases unmatched.

The gene calls are TRBV2 and TRBJ2-3; TRBD1 might be the D (5 bases). Trimming took 4 bases from V and 3 from J, leaving 11 bases between them. Germline lookup yields CDR1 SNHLY and CDR2 FYNNEI. The CDR3 is 14 residues long. The CDR3 coding sequence is TGTGCCAGCAGTGGACAGAGAGGAACAGATACGCAGTATTTT. Protein: CASSGQRGTDTQYF.

This rearrangement joins TRBV7-2 to TRBJ2-7, with TRBD1 as a possible D gene (5 bases). V lost 5 bases and J 3 bases, leaving 23 bases between the germline ends. Germline lookup yields CDR1 SGHTA and CDR2 FQGNSA. The CDR3 has 17 residues. CDR3 in DNA: TGTGCCAGCAGCGGACACCGAAGTGAGTCCTTGAACTACGAGCAGTACTTC. Protein product: CASSGHRSESLNYEQYF.

The chain combines TRBV5-1 with TRBJ2-5; D is uncertain. With 8 bases removed from V and 1 base from J, the gap between germline ends came to 6 bases. CDR3 length: 11 residues. Germline V gene data show CDR1 as SGHRS and CDR2 as YFSETQ. The CDR3 region has the DNA TGCGCCAGTAGAATCCAAGAGACCCAGTACTTC. This gives the protein CASRIQETQYF. Variable domain in full (rest from reference TRBV5-1 and TRBJ2-5): KAGVTQTPRYLIKTRGQQVTLSCSPISGHRSVSWYQQTPGQGLQFLFEYFSETQRNKGNFPGRFSGRQFSNSRSEMNVSTLELGDSALYLCASRIQETQYFGPGTRLLVL.

The chain links TRBV1 to TRBJ2-3; the table's D gene call, TRBD2, was not cross checked with the DNA. TRBV1 corresponds to a pseudogene. This CDR3 has 14 amino acids. CDR3 loop: CTSSQLPCTDTQYF. CDR3 DNA: TGCACCAGCAGCCAGCTACCCTGCACAGATACGCAGTATTTT.

The chain combines TRBV19 with TRBJ2-6; D uncertain. Trimming removed 4 bases at V and 0 bases at J, with 7 bases between. Germline lookup yields CDR1 LNHDA and CDR2 SQIVND (reference sequence). The CDR3 extends over 15 amino acids. The CDR3: CASSRSSSGANVLTF. CDR3 sequence (DNA): TGTGCCAGTAGTAGAAGTAGCTCTGGGGCCAACGTCCTGACTTTC.

The chain has TRBV6-5 and TRBJ1-1; D may be TRBD1 (5 bases). The CDR3 totals 15 residues. CDR1 MNHEY and CDR2 SVGAGI come from the germline V gene. Trimming removed 0 bases at V and 1 base at J, with 9 bases between. This CDR3 is CASSYSQQGNTEAFF. The CDR3 DNA reads as TGTGCCAGCAGTTACTCCCAGCAGGGGAACACTGAAGCTTTCTTT.

The chain carries TRBV28 and TRBJ1-4; maybe TRBD1 (6 bases). The V end was cut by 4 bases, the J end by 1 base, with 13 bases between. The germline V gene has CDR1 MDHEN and CDR2 SYDVKM. The CDR3 spans 16 residues. The CDR3, as DNA: TGTGCCAGCAGTTCAGGCCTAGGGGGAACTAATGAAAAACTGTTTTTT. Protein product: CASSSGLGGTNEKLFF.

V and J are TRBV2 and TRBJ2-1; 10 bases are a match to TRBD2. V was pared by 8 bases and J by 9 bases, with 1 base of the junction left unmatched. The CDR3 is made up of 11 amino acids. Per germline, CDR1 SNHLY and CDR2 FYNNEI. The CDR3 DNA sequence: TGTGCCAGCCTAGCGGGAGCTGAGCAGTTCTTC. It codes for CASLAGAEQFF.

The rearrangement joins TRBV4-1 to TRBJ2-1, with TRBD2 identical over 9 bases. Germline V gives CDR1 MGHRA, CDR2 YSYEKL. This CDR3 spans 17 amino acids. V lost 3 bases, J lost 7 bases, and 13 bases stayed unmatched. CDR3 region: CASSHFSSGNRRNEQFF. For the CDR3, the DNA is TGCGCCAGCAGCCACTTTTCTAGCGGGAATCGAAGGAATGAGCAGTTCTTC.

V usage is TRBV6-1 and J usage is TRBJ2-7; D is possibly TRBD1 (6 bases). CDR3 length equals 14 residues. Germline assignment: CDR1 MNHNS and CDR2 SASEGT. V was clipped by 6 bases and J by 2 bases, with 14 bases between them. The CDR3 DNA follows: TGTGCCAGCAGCCCTTCGACAGGACCCTACGAGCAGTACTTC. Its translation: CASSPSTGPYEQYF.

This chain uses TRBV18 with TRBJ2-7; 7 bases agree with TRBD2. Looked up from germline, CDR1 is KGHSH and CDR2 is LQKENI. The CDR3 has 13 residues. J lost 4 bases, V lost 4 bases, and 4 bases had no gene match. CDR3 nucleotide sequence: TGTGCCAGCTCACGGACTAGTGGGTACGAGCAGTACTTC. Amino acids: CASSRTSGYEQYF.

The chain recombines TRBV6-1 with TRBJ2-2; 8 nucleotides align to TRBD2. The CDR3 runs 18 residues. The germline CDR1 and CDR2 sequences are MNHNS and SASEGT. Germline trimming cut 1 base from V and 1 base from J; bases unmatched to any gene: 8. The CDR3 sequence: CASSEGTPGLENTGELFF. DNA for the CDR3: TGTGCCAGCAGTGAAGGCACCCCGGGACTAGAGAACACCGGGGAGCTGTTTTTT.

In DNA, the CDR3 is TGTGCCAGCAGGGGGGGAGAGAATGAAAAACTGTTTTTT. This encodes CASRGGENEKLFF. The rearrangement joins TRBV6-6 to TRBJ1-4; D perhaps matches TRBD1 (5 bases). Trimming stripped 6 bases from V and 5 bases from J, with 10 bases between. The germline V gene encodes CDR1 MNHNY and CDR2 SVGAGI (reference sequence). The CDR3 spans 13 residues.

The gene calls are TRBV7-9 and TRBJ2-1, with D possibly matching TRBD2 (6 bases). The germline gives CDR1 SEHNR, CDR2 FQNEAQ (reference sequence). This CDR3 region has 16 residues. V lost 0 bases and J lost 2, with 11 bases in between. The chain's CDR3 is CASSLAAGLAYNEQFF. DNA for the CDR3: TGTGCCAGCAGCTTAGCAGCGGGCCTAGCCTACAATGAGCAGTTCTTC.

The genes are TRBV5-1 and TRBJ2-7; 7 nucleotides agree with TRBD2. The CDR3 covers 15 residues. Germline V lookup: CDR1 SGHRS, CDR2 YFSETQ. Losses at the gene ends were 3 bases for V and 2 bases for J; bases not matched to a gene: 8. The CDR3 spells CASSSTGLGAYEQYF. The CDR3 DNA sequence: TGCGCCAGCAGCTCGACCGGACTAGGCGCCTACGAGCAGTACTTC.

This chain joins TRBV9 and TRBJ1-1; 9 bases align to TRBD1. The CDR3 extends over 14 amino acids. The V and J ends lost 3 bases and 2 bases, in that order; junction bases with no gene match: 2. Germline CDR1 and CDR2: SGDLS and YYNGEE. The CDR3 is CASSGDRVNTEAFF. The DNA for the CDR3 is TGTGCCAGCAGCGGGGACAGGGTAAACACTGAAGCTTTCTTT.

This chain connects TRBV5-1 to TRBJ2-7; 12 nucleotides agree with TRBD2. There are 19 residues in the CDR3. The J segment lost 4 bases and the V segment lost 5 bases, leaving 19 bases of the junction unmatched. Germline CDR1 SGHRS, CDR2 YFSETQ. CDR3 protein: CASSSTSGSLRLKRYEQYF. The CDR3 nucleotides read TGCGCCAGCAGTTCGACTAGCGGGAGTCTACGTCTCAAACGGTACGAGCAGTACTTC.

The chain links TRBV7-3 to TRBJ1-2; perhaps TRBD1 as D (5 bases). The V gene's germline CDR1 is SGHTA and CDR2 FQGTGA. V lost 5 bases and J lost 5, with 15 bases in between. The CDR3 runs to 14 residues. CDR3 DNA: TGTGCCAGCAGCCCCCAGGACAAGCTTTATGGCTACACCTTC. Its translation is CASSPQDKLYGYTF.

The chain couples TRBV6-6 to TRBJ2-2; TRBD1 matches at 9 bases. With 7 bases clipped from V and 3 bases from J, the junction kept 6 bases outside the gene matches. The CDR3 is 15 residues long. Germline-derived CDR1 and CDR2 are MNHNY and SVGAGI (reference sequence). CDR3: CASKRQGEDTGELFF. DNA of the CDR3: TGTGCCAGCAAAAGACAGGGGGAGGACACCGGGGAGCTGTTTTTT.

On this clone itself: Other DNA sequences from this sample encode an identical CDR3 as well. The rearrangement joins TRBV11-3 to TRBJ2-7; D not resolved. Trimming removed 1 base from V and 1 base from J, with 8 bases in between. CDR1 SGHNT and CDR2 YENEEA come from the germline V gene. This CDR3 region has 14 residues. Here the CDR3 reads CASSLGGGSYEQYF. The CDR3 DNA reads as TGTGCCAGCAGCTTAGGCGGCGGATCCTACGAGCAGTACTTC.